Listed here is a single T cell receptor (beta chain). The data were taken from a study of cytomegalovirus exposure and HLA in healthy donors. Germline lookup yields CDR1 MGHRA and CDR2 YSYEKL. This CDR3 is built from 15 residues. V lost 1 base, J lost 3 bases, and 3 bases stayed unmatched. In the PCR, 60 Vbeta and 13 Jbeta primers were used. Measured with immunoSEQ multiplex PCR; TCRdb has only the in-frame clones, and not every one. This sample has about 99,000 clones, with more than 75% found just once. The source is a woman between 18 and 29 years old in good health and CMV-seropositive. The specimen was PBMCs. The chain couples TRBV4-1 to TRBJ2-1, with TRBD2 matching 7 bases. This chain's CDR3 is CASSQVGGDYNEQFF. In DNA form, the CDR3 reads TGCGCCAGCAGCCAAGTGGGAGGGGACTACAATGAGCAGTTCTTC.